The rows below give T cell receptor beta chains drawn from one sample of a study of T-cell reconstitution after alpha-beta-depleted transplantation in children. One entry per CDR3 protein, called by TCRdb with MiXCR from the PCR reads. This table holds around 360,000 distinct CDR3 sequences, 10% found once. The material sequenced was PBMCs from the stem cell graft donor, taken from the stem cell graft. The origin of the receptors is a human donor who donated a stem cell graft to a child with acute lymphoblastic leukemia. Both conserved end residues are part of each CDR3. Fields, in order: D gene, V gene, J gene, clone size, CDR3 protein, CDR3 DNA. D genes are given only for firm matches. The size entry is marked missing in some rows and otherwise reads once, few, many or a size class.

>NA|TRBV20-1|TRBJ1-1|few
CSARDTRHADEAFF
TGCAGTGCTAGAGATACCCGACACGCGGATGAAGCTTTCTTT
>NA|TRBV27|TRBJ1-2|NA
CASSPPGRYGYTF
TGTGCCAGCAGCCCCCCGGGTCGGTATGGCTACACCTTC
>NA|TRBV7-6|TRBJ2-1|few
CASSLAPGSYNEQFF
TGTGCCAGCAGCTTAGCGCCGGGATCCTACAATGAGCAGTTCTTC
>NA|TRBV7-9|TRBJ2-1|few
CASSFPGRYNEQFF
TGTGCCAGCAGCTTCCCGGGCCGCTACAATGAGCAGTTCTTC
>TRBD1|TRBV28|TRBJ1-6|NA
CASSADRGLVNSPLHF
TGTGCCAGCAGTGCAGACAGGGGGCTGGTTAATTCACCCCTCCACTTT
>NA|TRBV10-3|TRBJ1-5|few
CAISVGNQPQHF
TGTGCCATCAGTGTGGGCAATCAGCCCCAGCATTTT
>NA|TRBV29-1|TRBJ2-3|few
CSVEDVQGSPDTQYF
TGCAGCGTTGAAGATGTGCAGGGGAGCCCAGATACGCAGTATTTT
>TRBD1|TRBV28|TRBJ2-7|NA
CASKDREYEQYF
TGTGCCAGCAAGGACAGGGAATACGAGCAGTACTTC
>NA|TRBV9|TRBJ2-5|many
CASSVGTTQETQYF
TGTGCCAGCAGCGTAGGGACAACCCAAGAGACCCAGTACTTC
>NA|TRBV6-2/TRBV6-3|TRBJ1-1|NA
CASSYSISQELEAFF
TGTGCCAGCAGTTACTCGATATCGCAGGAGTTGGAAGCTTTCTTT
>NA|TRBV20-1|TRBJ2-1|few
CSARVPGLGNEQFF
TGCAGTGCTAGAGTTCCTGGACTTGGCAATGAGCAGTTCTTC
>TRBD2|TRBV28|TRBJ2-5|few
CASSGGLAGAETQYF
TGTGCCAGCAGTGGGGGACTAGCGGGAGCTGAGACCCAGTACTTC
>NA|TRBV5-5|TRBJ1-1|NA
CASSSTPGDTEAFF
TGTGCCAGCAGCTCCACCCCAGGGGATACTGAAGCTTTCTTT
>NA|TRBV4-2|TRBJ1-4|many
CASSQDIRQLFF
TGTGCCAGCAGCCAAGATATAAGACAGCTGTTTTTT
>NA|TRBV6-5|TRBJ2-7|NA
CASSSGDLSYEQYF
TGTGCCAGCAGTTCAGGGGATCTATCCTACGAGCAGTACTTC
>NA|TRBV9|TRBJ2-7|NA
CASSVEGSPTYEQYF
TGTGCCAGCAGCGTAGAGGGTAGTCCGACCTACGAGCAGTACTTC
>TRBD2|TRBV27|TRBJ2-3|few
CASSLSSWAGAVDTQYF
TGTGCCAGCAGTTTATCGAGTTGGGCGGGAGCAGTAGATACGCAGTATTTT
>TRBD1|TRBV4-1|TRBJ2-5|few
CASSPAGGRETQYF
TGCGCCAGCAGCCCCGCAGGGGGCCGAGAGACCCAGTACTTC